A selection of T cell receptor beta chains follows, all from one sample in a study of T-cell reconstitution after alpha-beta-depleted transplantation in children. TCRdb analysed the PCR reads with MiXCR anew, one entry per CDR3 protein. The sample carries roughly 160,000 distinct CDR3 sequences, 11% recorded once. The input for sequencing was PBMCs, taken before TCRalphabeta/CD19-depleted stem cell transplant. These TCRs come from a boy aged 2 to 10 with acute myeloid leukemia, due to receive a stem cell transplant. Each CDR3 is given with its conserved first and last residue. Fields, in order: clone size, D gene, J gene, CDR3 length, V gene, CDR3 DNA, CDR3 protein. D genes are given only for firm matches. Expanded clones are given a class, and other clones once, few, many or no size at all.

clone_size: many
d_call: -
j_call: TRBJ1-1
cdr3_length: 12
v_call: TRBV9
cdr3_nt: TGTGCCAGCAGCGTAGATGGCACTGAAGCTTTCTTT
cdr3_aa: CASSVDGTEAFF

clone_size: few
d_call: -
j_call: TRBJ2-1
cdr3_length: 12
v_call: TRBV7-9
cdr3_nt: TGTGCCAGCAGCTTGAGCGCGGACGAGCAGTTCTTC
cdr3_aa: CASSLSADEQFF

clone_size: many
d_call: -
j_call: TRBJ2-2
cdr3_length: 15
v_call: TRBV20-1
cdr3_nt: TGCAGTGCTAGAGATTGGAGCAAGAACACCGGGGAGCTGTTTTTT
cdr3_aa: CSARDWSKNTGELFF

clone_size: many
d_call: TRBD1
j_call: TRBJ1-1
cdr3_length: 14
v_call: TRBV20-1
cdr3_nt: TGCAGTGCTAGAGACGGGACAGGGGAAACTGAAGCTTTCTTT
cdr3_aa: CSARDGTGETEAFF

clone_size: -
d_call: -
j_call: TRBJ2-7
cdr3_length: 17
v_call: TRBV24-1
cdr3_nt: TGTGCCACCACCCAAGCCCCCCCCGGAGACTTCCCCTACGAGCAGTACTTC
cdr3_aa: CATTQAPPGDFPYEQYF

clone_size: many
d_call: -
j_call: TRBJ2-1
cdr3_length: 13
v_call: TRBV20-1
cdr3_nt: TGCAGTGCCTCAGGCAGGGTGGGTAATGAGCAGTTCTTC
cdr3_aa: CSASGRVGNEQFF

clone_size: many
d_call: -
j_call: TRBJ2-6
cdr3_length: 16
v_call: TRBV15
cdr3_nt: TGTGCCACCAGCAGAGACGAGGGGTCTGGGGCCAACGTCCTGACTTTC
cdr3_aa: CATSRDEGSGANVLTF

clone_size: many
d_call: TRBD1
j_call: TRBJ1-5
cdr3_length: 14
v_call: TRBV6-1
cdr3_nt: TGTGCCAGCAGCCCGGGACAGGGGGATCAGCCCCAGCATTTT
cdr3_aa: CASSPGQGDQPQHF

clone_size: many
d_call: -
j_call: TRBJ1-6
cdr3_length: 13
v_call: TRBV10-3
cdr3_nt: TGTGCCATCAGGGGACAAGTGGATTCACCCCTCCACTTT
cdr3_aa: CAIRGQVDSPLHF

clone_size: many
d_call: TRBD2
j_call: TRBJ2-1
cdr3_length: 16
v_call: TRBV20-1
cdr3_nt: TGCAGTGCTAGAGATTTGGAGCGGGGGGATTACAATGAGCAGTTCTTC
cdr3_aa: CSARDLERGDYNEQFF

clone_size: many
d_call: -
j_call: TRBJ2-7
cdr3_length: 13
v_call: TRBV27
cdr3_nt: TGTGCCAGCAGTTTGGCCATCACCTACGAGCAGTACTTC
cdr3_aa: CASSLAITYEQYF

clone_size: -
d_call: TRBD1
j_call: TRBJ2-5
cdr3_length: 18
v_call: TRBV11-1
cdr3_nt: TGTGCCAGCAGTGGACTAACGCAGATTCACAGGGGGAAAGAGACCCAGTACTTC
cdr3_aa: CASSGLTQIHRGKETQYF

clone_size: many
d_call: -
j_call: TRBJ1-1
cdr3_length: 11
v_call: TRBV7-9
cdr3_nt: TGTGCCAGCAGCCGGAACACTGAAGCTTTCTTT
cdr3_aa: CASSRNTEAFF

clone_size: -
d_call: TRBD1
j_call: TRBJ2-5
cdr3_length: 15
v_call: TRBV6-1
cdr3_nt: TGTGCCAGCAGTGAACAGGACAGGGGGCGAGAGACCCAGTACTTC
cdr3_aa: CASSEQDRGRETQYF

clone_size: many
d_call: -
j_call: TRBJ1-1
cdr3_length: 13
v_call: TRBV19
cdr3_nt: TGTGCCAGTCTCTCGGAGGGGAACACTGAAGCTTTCTTT
cdr3_aa: CASLSEGNTEAFF

clone_size: -
d_call: -
j_call: TRBJ2-5
cdr3_length: 15
v_call: TRBV19
cdr3_nt: TGTGCCAGTAGTCCGGGGACACTCCTTCAAGAGACCCAGTACTTC
cdr3_aa: CASSPGTLLQETQYF

clone_size: many
d_call: TRBD1
j_call: TRBJ2-5
cdr3_length: 14
v_call: TRBV7-6
cdr3_nt: TGTGCCAGCAGCTTAGGTACAGGGGAGGAGACCCAGTACTTC
cdr3_aa: CASSLGTGEETQYF

clone_size: few
d_call: -
j_call: TRBJ2-1
cdr3_length: 16
v_call: TRBV7-3
cdr3_nt: TGTGCCAGCAGCTTATCGGCGGTTAGCTCCTACAATGAGCAGTTCTTC
cdr3_aa: CASSLSAVSSYNEQFF

clone_size: few
d_call: -
j_call: TRBJ1-1
cdr3_length: 13
v_call: TRBV6-2/TRBV6-3
cdr3_nt: TGTGCCAGCAGCAAACGTGAGAACACTGAAGCTTTCTTT
cdr3_aa: CASSKRENTEAFF

clone_size: many
d_call: TRBD1
j_call: TRBJ2-3
cdr3_length: 14
v_call: TRBV12-3/TRBV12-4
cdr3_nt: TGTGCCAGCAGTCCCAGGCAGGGGGAAGATACGCAGTATTTT
cdr3_aa: CASSPRQGEDTQYF

clone_size: many
d_call: -
j_call: TRBJ2-3
cdr3_length: 17
v_call: TRBV20-1
cdr3_nt: TGCAGTGCTAGGGGCGGGGGCGACGCGCGCCTAGCAGATACGCAGTATTTT
cdr3_aa: CSARGGGDARLADTQYF

clone_size: many
d_call: TRBD2
j_call: TRBJ2-1
cdr3_length: 15
v_call: TRBV9
cdr3_nt: TGTGCCAGCACTCTCGGGACTAGCGGGTACAATGAGCAGTTCTTC
cdr3_aa: CASTLGTSGYNEQFF

clone_size: many
d_call: -
j_call: TRBJ2-3
cdr3_length: 14
v_call: TRBV25-1
cdr3_nt: TGTGCCAGCAGTGAATTTACTAGCACAGATACGCAGTATTTT
cdr3_aa: CASSEFTSTDTQYF

clone_size: many
d_call: TRBD2
j_call: TRBJ2-3
cdr3_length: 17
v_call: TRBV5-1
cdr3_nt: TGCGCCAGCAGCTTGGGACTAGCGGGAGGGCCCCCAGATACGCAGTATTTT
cdr3_aa: CASSLGLAGGPPDTQYF

clone_size: many
d_call: -
j_call: TRBJ2-1
cdr3_length: 16
v_call: TRBV6-1
cdr3_nt: TGTGCCAGCTCTATAGAGTGGGGGAGCTCCTACAATGAGCAGTTCTTC
cdr3_aa: CASSIEWGSSYNEQFF

clone_size: many
d_call: TRBD1
j_call: TRBJ2-3
cdr3_length: 13
v_call: TRBV12-3/TRBV12-4
cdr3_nt: TGTGCCAGCTTGCAGGGGGCCGCAGATACGCAGTATTTT
cdr3_aa: CASLQGAADTQYF

clone_size: many
d_call: TRBD2
j_call: TRBJ2-5
cdr3_length: 17
v_call: TRBV30
cdr3_nt: TGTGCCTGGAGTTGGGGACTAGCGGGAGGCACCCAAGAGACCCAGTACTTC
cdr3_aa: CAWSWGLAGGTQETQYF

clone_size: many
d_call: -
j_call: TRBJ1-1
cdr3_length: 13
v_call: TRBV7-2
cdr3_nt: TGTGCCAGCAGCTTGGCCATGAACACTGAAGCTTTCTTT
cdr3_aa: CASSLAMNTEAFF

clone_size: many
d_call: -
j_call: TRBJ2-1
cdr3_length: 13
v_call: TRBV7-2
cdr3_nt: TGTGCCAGCAGCGCAGGAGAAGACAATGAGCAGTTCTTC
cdr3_aa: CASSAGEDNEQFF

clone_size: few
d_call: TRBD1
j_call: TRBJ1-6
cdr3_length: 16
v_call: TRBV5-4
cdr3_nt: TGTGCCAGCAGCACCGGACAGGAGAATTCTTATTCACCCCTCCACTTT
cdr3_aa: CASSTGQENSYSPLHF

clone_size: many
d_call: TRBD1
j_call: TRBJ2-7
cdr3_length: 14
v_call: TRBV25-1
cdr3_nt: TGTGCCAGCAGCCCGACAGGGTCATTTTACGAGCAGTACTTC
cdr3_aa: CASSPTGSFYEQYF

clone_size: many
d_call: -
j_call: TRBJ2-3
cdr3_length: 14
v_call: TRBV20-1
cdr3_nt: TGCAGTGCCTCACGTGCGCGGGGCACAGATACGCAGTATTTT
cdr3_aa: CSASRARGTDTQYF

clone_size: many
d_call: -
j_call: TRBJ2-1
cdr3_length: 15
v_call: TRBV5-1
cdr3_nt: TGCGCCAGCAGCTTGGTCGCGAATACCTACAATGAGCAGTTCTTC
cdr3_aa: CASSLVANTYNEQFF

clone_size: many
d_call: -
j_call: TRBJ1-6
cdr3_length: 12
v_call: TRBV27
cdr3_nt: TGTGCCAGCAGTTTAGTCGGCGCACCCCTCCACTTT
cdr3_aa: CASSLVGAPLHF

clone_size: many
d_call: TRBD2
j_call: TRBJ2-5
cdr3_length: 16
v_call: TRBV7-8
cdr3_nt: TGTGCCAGCAGCCTCGGGTTAGCGGGAGTTCGGGAGACCCAGTACTTC
cdr3_aa: CASSLGLAGVRETQYF

clone_size: many
d_call: -
j_call: TRBJ1-1
cdr3_length: 15
v_call: TRBV4-1
cdr3_nt: TGCGCCAGCAGCCTCACAGACAGGTTTAACACTGAAGCTTTCTTT
cdr3_aa: CASSLTDRFNTEAFF

clone_size: many
d_call: TRBD1
j_call: TRBJ2-5
cdr3_length: 12
v_call: TRBV29-1
cdr3_nt: TGCAGCGTTGCACAGGGGGGTATGACCCAGTACTTC
cdr3_aa: CSVAQGGMTQYF

clone_size: few
d_call: -
j_call: TRBJ1-2
cdr3_length: 13
v_call: TRBV20-1
cdr3_nt: TGCAGTGCGCCCCCCGGGACGGAGTATGGCTACACCTTC
cdr3_aa: CSAPPGTEYGYTF

clone_size: many
d_call: TRBD1
j_call: TRBJ1-5
cdr3_length: 15
v_call: TRBV24-1
cdr3_nt: TGTGCCACCAGCCAAGGACAGGGCGTGAATCAGCCCCAGCATTTT
cdr3_aa: CATSQGQGVNQPQHF

clone_size: many
d_call: -
j_call: TRBJ2-1
cdr3_length: 18
v_call: TRBV3-1
cdr3_nt: TGTGCCAGCAGCCAAGAAGTTTTTAAGCGGAAATCCTACAATGAGCAGTTCTTC
cdr3_aa: CASSQEVFKRKSYNEQFF

clone_size: many
d_call: -
j_call: TRBJ2-6
cdr3_length: 11
v_call: TRBV20-1
cdr3_nt: TGCAGTGCTAGGGGAACCAACGTCCTGACTTTC
cdr3_aa: CSARGTNVLTF

clone_size: many
d_call: -
j_call: TRBJ1-2
cdr3_length: 12
v_call: TRBV29-1
cdr3_nt: TGCAGCGTTGAGAGGGGTGGTTATGGCTACACCTTC
cdr3_aa: CSVERGGYGYTF

clone_size: many
d_call: TRBD1
j_call: TRBJ1-2
cdr3_length: 13
v_call: TRBV20-1
cdr3_nt: TGCAGTGCTCTCCTGACAGGGAACTATGGCTACACCTTC
cdr3_aa: CSALLTGNYGYTF

clone_size: many
d_call: -
j_call: TRBJ2-1
cdr3_length: 16
v_call: TRBV4-1
cdr3_nt: TGCGCCAGCAGGCACATTATCAGGGGTTCAAACAATGAGCAGTTCTTC
cdr3_aa: CASRHIIRGSNNEQFF

clone_size: many
d_call: TRBD2
j_call: TRBJ2-3
cdr3_length: 17
v_call: TRBV20-1
cdr3_nt: TGCAGTGCTGGGAGTAGCGGGGGGACTACTAGCACAGATACGCAGTATTTT
cdr3_aa: CSAGSSGGTTSTDTQYF

clone_size: many
d_call: -
j_call: TRBJ1-2
cdr3_length: 14
v_call: TRBV12-3/TRBV12-4
cdr3_nt: TGTGCCAGCAGTTTAGGGGACACCGTTTATGGCTACACCTTC
cdr3_aa: CASSLGDTVYGYTF

clone_size: many
d_call: -
j_call: TRBJ2-1
cdr3_length: 15
v_call: TRBV24-1
cdr3_nt: TGTGCCACCAGTAGAGGGCCAAGCTCCTACAATGAGCAGTTCTTC
cdr3_aa: CATSRGPSSYNEQFF

clone_size: -
d_call: TRBD2
j_call: TRBJ2-7
cdr3_length: 15
v_call: TRBV11-2
cdr3_nt: TGTGCCAGCAGCTTAGGACTAGCGGCTGCCTACGAGCAGTACTTC
cdr3_aa: CASSLGLAAAYEQYF

clone_size: many
d_call: -
j_call: TRBJ2-5
cdr3_length: 15
v_call: TRBV12-3/TRBV12-4
cdr3_nt: TGTGCCAGCAGACCAGGGTGGGGACCTCAAGAGACCCAGTACTTC
cdr3_aa: CASRPGWGPQETQYF

clone_size: many
d_call: -
j_call: TRBJ2-7
cdr3_length: 12
v_call: TRBV15
cdr3_nt: TGTGCCACCAGCACTCGCCTGGACGAGCAGTACTTC
cdr3_aa: CATSTRLDEQYF

clone_size: few
d_call: TRBD2
j_call: TRBJ2-7
cdr3_length: 14
v_call: TRBV5-1
cdr3_nt: TGCGCCAGCAGCATTTCCGGGACTAGCGGCGAGCAGTACTTC
cdr3_aa: CASSISGTSGEQYF

clone_size: many
d_call: -
j_call: TRBJ2-1
cdr3_length: 16
v_call: TRBV18
cdr3_nt: TGTGCCAGCTCACCACTTTCACTAGCTGCCCAGGGGGAGCAGTTCTTC
cdr3_aa: CASSPLSLAAQGEQFF

clone_size: many
d_call: -
j_call: TRBJ2-3
cdr3_length: 16
v_call: TRBV5-1
cdr3_nt: TGCGCCAGCAGCCTTGGGGGGCCCCGCGGCACAGATACGCAGTATTTT
cdr3_aa: CASSLGGPRGTDTQYF